The T cell receptor beta chain under discussion was sequenced for a study of shared clonotypes between healthy human individuals (dated by TCRdb to 2020 to 2022). General notes on the study: A few men and two women, aged 18 to 49 years, made up the cohort. Per donor, three plates each were used for CD4 naive and CD4 memory, two for CD8 naive, and one for CD8 memory. Blood TCR repertoires of five healthy adults were deeply sequenced to estimate repertoire size and the extent of clonotype sharing between individuals. To increase sequencing depth and limit assay-specific biases, different laboratories used diverse techniques to prepare libraries and sequence TCR repertoires. Leukapheresis yielded between about 0.8 and 9.5 billion PBMCs per donor.

Remarks on this clone: What antigen it recognizes has not been identified. Within one base of it there is no much larger clone, and no base qualities were kept.

V is shortened by 6 bases, J by 1 base, and the region joining them spans 15 bases. The CDR3 holds 15 amino acids from the cysteine to the phenylalanine. Only CDR3 DNA remains: 45 bases, in frame from the first base. The germline V gene (reference sequence) supplies CDR1 LNHDA and CDR2 SQIVND. The paper's findings and limits, for the study overall: Sampling was restricted to blood, and TCR repertoires in tissues likely differ from the TCR repertoires found in blood. When four donors were compared, the shared fraction of clonotypes was about 5.2% for naive CD4, roughly 3.4% for naive CD8, 2% to 2.5% for memory CD4, and about 0.36% for memory CD8. Clonotypes shared by all four sorted-subset donors showed higher generation probabilities than non-shared clonotypes. Naive subsets generally had larger estimated clonotype richness than memory subsets did. Because the study included a small number of donors, the genetic and exposure-history diversity represented was limited. Based on pairwise subsampling, the degree of clonotype sharing among donors was expected to be affected by sequencing depth. Even with the large sequencing depth, rarefaction of the sorted-subset datasets indicated that sequencing was incomplete.

Using the deep immunoSEQ assay, TCR CDR3 regions were amplified from genomic DNA by multiplex PCR. Extracted genomic DNA from each cell subset was spread evenly across all wells of several immunoSEQ 96-well plates, with each plate serving as a replicate. Each replicate PCR for sorted subsets received roughly 0.2 ug genomic DNA, equal to roughly 29,000 T cell genomes. Purified libraries were quantified with a Qubit 3.0 fluorometer, sized on a Bioanalyzer 2100, and re-quantified with the KAPA Library Quantification kit. Every immunoSEQ 96-well plate was sequenced on a dedicated single-read 150-cycle Illumina NextSeq 550 flow cell. The authors' analysis ran thus. Because the immunoSEQ output included only junctional sequences and no quality scores, the filtering could not be the same as the filtering used for full-length reads. To assign V/J genes and CDR3, sequences were annotated against IMGT germline references using PyIR, a Python wrapper for IgBLAST v1.9. Any read was removed if the V/J assignment was weak (E-value above 1e-6), the CDR3 was missing, or the read contained stop codons, out-of-frame junctions, or ambiguous translated residues. A V3J clonotype was defined by an identical inferred V gene, J gene, and CDR3 amino acid sequence. To compute the percentage overlap between repertoires, the number of shared unique clonotypes was divided by the size of the smaller repertoire. Repertoire richness was assessed with RTK rarefaction, the Chao1 estimator, and Recon v2.1 estimates of unobserved clonotypes. OLGA was used to compute generation probabilities for all TCRbeta clonotypes that the gDNA method yielded from a handful of donors. The table was pulled from immuneACCESS by TCRdb, which kept in-frame rearrangements only. Such tables lose some clones; where checked, under half of the loss comes from unresolved V genes, and the rest has no known cause. V and J calls and clone size are given by that table; D and trimming were obtained from the DNA. The sample table holds about 2.3 million clones, of which more than 80% were seen once. The ten largest clones take up approximately 0.4% of the sample.

The donors were healthy, HIV-negative adults who had no recently reported acute infections or vaccinations. Every donor was a Caucasian adult living in Nashville, Tennessee, USA. Magnetic negative selection was used to enrich CD4+ T cells, after which naive cells were positively selected on CD45RA and the negative fraction became the memory subset. Blood was obtained by leukapheresis, after which PBMCs were separated by Ficoll-Histopaque density gradient centrifugation and cryopreserved in liquid nitrogen vapor phase. Analytical flow cytometry was used to check the purity and quantity of every magnetically sorted T cell population. Genomic DNA was isolated from every sorted fraction and measured by UV absorbance on a Nanodrop 2000c.

Sequenced input: naive CD4+ T cells from PBMCs. The cell subset or site label, as the study defines it: CD45RA+ positively selected. The chain employs TRBV19 and TRBJ1-1, with a tentative D gene TRBD1 over 6 matching bases. The clonotype was recovered from a man in his late teens or twenties in good health. Some clones in this sample may be carry-over from other donors' samples. For the CDR3, the sequence is CASRITGHRNTEAFF. The nucleotide sequence reads TGTGCCAGTAGAATTACGGGACACCGGAACACTGAAGCTTTCTTT.